This TCR beta chain was sequenced during a study of shared clonotypes between healthy human individuals. Looking at the study overall: Donors had three CD4 naive, three CD4 memory, two CD8 naive and one CD8 memory plate apiece.

CDR3 length: 13 amino acids. The germline V gene has CDR1 MNHNY and CDR2 SVGAGI (reference sequence). V lost 10 bases and J lost 8, with 18 bases in between. Clones were read by immunoSEQ multiplex PCR, and TCRdb kept only the in-frame ones, dropping some. The table has approximately 2,000,000 clones, approximately 92% seen once. CD45RO-negative cells were positively selected for CCR7, leaving out terminally differentiated effector memory CD45RA+ cells. The rearrangement links TRBV6-6 to TRBJ2-4, with a possible D match to TRBD1 (5 bases). The specimen was naive CD8+ T cells from PBMCs. The receptor's source is a man between 18 and 29 years old in good health. Some clones in this sample may be carry-over from other donors' samples. The CDR3 spells CATIDTLGDIQYF. The CDR3 nucleotides are TGTGCCACCATCGACACTTTAGGGGACATTCAGTACTTC.